This is a list of T cell receptor beta chains from one sample in a study of tumor-infiltrating lymphocytes in primary liver carcinoma. Each CDR3 protein gets one entry after TCRdb re-called the multiplex PCR reads with MiXCR. The sample shows fewer than 90,000 distinct CDR3 sequences, about three quarters of them seen only once. Material: liver tumor tissue from sampling region 1. The origin of the receptors is a man in his forties with primary liver carcinoma and hepatitis B virus infection. Each CDR3 is given with its conserved first and last residue. The order of the fields is V gene, J gene, D gene, clone size, CDR3 DNA, CDR3 protein. A D gene is named only where the DNA matches it firmly. Clone size is not always given. Where it is, it says once, few, many or a class for expanded clones.

>TRBV11-1|TRBJ2-1|TRBD2|-
TGTGCCAGCAGCTCCCTAGCGGGAGAAGTTGACAATGAGCAGTTCTTC
CASSSLAGEVDNEQFF
>TRBV11-2|TRBJ2-7|TRBD2|large
TGTGCCAGCAGCCAATATTCGGGAGGGGGCTACGAGCAGTACTTC
CASSQYSGGGYEQYF
>TRBV29-1|TRBJ2-4|TRBD1|once
TGCAGCGTCCGAGTGACAGGGAGATACGTAGGAGACATTCAGTACTTC
CSVRVTGRYVGDIQYF
>TRBV7-9|TRBJ2-6|-|-
TGTGCCAGCAGCAACGGACAGTCTCGCTCTGGGGCCAACCTCCTGACTTTC
CASSNGQSRSGANLLTF
>TRBV6-1|TRBJ1-2|TRBD1|many
TGTGCCAGCAGTGAACAGGGGGCTAACTATGGCTACACCTTC
CASSEQGANYGYTF
>TRBV4-1|TRBJ1-2|TRBD1|-
TGCGCCAGCAGCTCGCCGGGACAGATGTGGGGCTACACCTTC
CASSSPGQMWGYTF
>TRBV12-3/TRBV12-4|TRBJ2-1|TRBD2|-
TGTGCCACCACCACGGACTGGGGGGGTCTGACTGGGGAGGAGCAGTTCTTC
CATTTDWGGLTGEEQFF
>TRBV7-8|TRBJ2-5|TRBD2|once
TGTGCCAGCAGCTCATCGCTAGCGGGCCGTCAAGAGACCCAGTACTTC
CASSSSLAGRQETQYF
>TRBV7-9|TRBJ2-5|TRBD1|many
TGTGCCAGCAGCAGGGACAGGGAGACCCAGTACTTC
CASSRDRETQYF
>TRBV4-1|TRBJ1-5|-|-
TGCGCTAGCAGCCCTGGACGGGGGGCGGTCAATCAGCCCCAGCATTTT
CASSPGRGAVNQPQHF
>TRBV10-1|TRBJ2-1|-|-
TGCGCCAGCGGTGAGCTCGGGCAGGGGAACAATGAGCAGTTCTTC
CASGELGQGNNEQFF
>TRBV10-3|TRBJ1-5|TRBD1|-
TGTGCCATCAGTGATCCGGACAGGGACAATCAGCCCCAGCATTTT
CAISDPDRDNQPQHF
>TRBV11-2|TRBJ2-1|TRBD1|-
TGTGCCAGCGGGTTGGACAGGCCCCACAATGAGCAGTTCTTC
CASGLDRPHNEQFF
>TRBV4-2|TRBJ2-1|-|many
TGTGCCAGCAGCCAAGAGGCCCGAGGCGGCTACAATGAGCAGTTCTTC
CASSQEARGGYNEQFF
>TRBV5-4|TRBJ2-5|-|-
TGTGTCGGCAAGCTGGACCTCCCACAAGAGACCCAGTACTTC
CVGKLDLPQETQYF
>TRBV11-2|TRBJ2-1|-|few
TGTGCCAGCAGCTACTCTTCGACTAATGGGAGGGGGGGCGGGTTCTTC
CASSYSSTNGRGGGFF
>TRBV6-1|TRBJ2-1|TRBD2|many
TGTGCCAGCACCGCTAGCGGTGCCCGTAGGGATGAGCAGTTCTTC
CASTASGARRDEQFF
>TRBV4-2|TRBJ2-2|-|many
TGTGCCAGCAGCCAAGGAGCCTCCGCGAACACCGGGGAGCTGTTTTTT
CASSQGASANTGELFF
>TRBV28|TRBJ1-4|-|-
TGTGTCAGCAGTCCCTGGGGCCGAGCTAATGAAAAACTGTTTTTT
CVSSPWGRANEKLFF
>TRBV6-5|TRBJ2-3|-|-
TGTGCCAGCAGTAAGACTAGTGCAGATACACAATATTTT
CASSKTSADTQYF
>TRBV11-2|TRBJ2-7|-|-
TGTGCCAGTAGCATAAAACAGGGTTTGGTGCAGGACTTC
CASSIKQGLVQDF
>TRBV4-1|TRBJ2-7|-|many
TGCGCCAGCAGCCAAGATACCTGGTACGAGCAGTACTTC
CASSQDTWYEQYF
>TRBV6-5|TRBJ2-3|TRBD2|-
TGTGCCAGCAGCTACCACGGGAGGACAGATACGCAGTATTTT
CASSYHGRTDTQYF
>TRBV19|TRBJ2-7|TRBD1|-
TGTGCCAGTAGTCTGACAGGGGTGATCTACGAGCAGTACTTC
CASSLTGVIYEQYF
>TRBV5-5|TRBJ2-1|TRBD2|many
TGTGCCAGCAGCACGAGCGGGAGCACCTACAATGAGCAGTTCTTC
CASSTSGSTYNEQFF
>TRBV2|TRBJ2-7|-|-
TGTGCCAGTAGGGGGTCCTACGAGCAGTACTTC
CASRGSYEQYF
>TRBV29-1|TRBJ2-7|-|many
TGCAGCGTCATACTACAGGGAGAGAACGAGCAGTACTTC
CSVILQGENEQYF
>TRBV20-1|TRBJ2-1|-|many
TGCAGTGCTGCATCGACAGCGCACAATGAGCAGTTCTTC
CSAASTAHNEQFF
>TRBV7-8|TRBJ2-1|-|-
TGTGCCAGCAGCTTAGCGGAGGCCTACAATGCTCAGTTCTTC
CASSLAEAYNAQFF
>TRBV7-3|TRBJ2-1|-|few
TGTGCCAGCAGCTTACAGGGTAGCGGCAACAATGAGCAGTTCTTC
CASSLQGSGNNEQFF
>TRBV28|TRBJ2-3|-|-
TGTGCCAGCAGTGATAGGGCGTTTGGCGGGATAGAGGCAGATACGCAGTATTTT
CASSDRAFGGIEADTQYF
>TRBV6-1|TRBJ2-7|TRBD2|-
TGTGCCAGCGACAGCGGGATATTTTCCCACGATCAGTACTTC
CASDSGIFSHDQYF
>TRBV6-2/TRBV6-3|TRBJ1-5|-|-
TGTGCCAGCAGTTACAGTGTCAATCAGGCCCAGCATTTT
CASSYSVNQAQHF
>TRBV12-5|TRBJ2-7|TRBD1|-
TGTGCTAGTGGTTCCGGGACAGGCACGGACGAACAGTACTTC
CASGSGTGTDEQYF
>TRBV4-2|TRBJ1-1|-|-
TGTGTCAGCAGCCAACTGAAAGAAGGCACTGAAGCTTTCTTT
CVSSQLKEGTEAFF
>TRBV2|TRBJ2-1|-|-
TGTGTCAGCACCGCAATGACAGGCGGCGAGCAGTTCTTC
CVSTAMTGGEQFF
>TRBV6-2/TRBV6-3|TRBJ2-1|TRBD2|-
TGTGCCAGCAGTTACGAGGGAGGGGGAATTAGCGGGAGGCCAAACAATGAGCAGTTATTC
CASSYEGGGISGRPNNEQLF
>TRBV6-5|TRBJ1-4|-|once
TGTACCAGCAGTTACCTGGGACACACGAATGAAAAACCGTTTTTT
CTSSYLGHTNEKPFF
>TRBV6-6|TRBJ2-1|-|-
TGTGCCAACGGTTACATGATTAGCATTAATAGTGAGCAGTTATTC
CANGYMISINSEQLF
>TRBV6-2/TRBV6-3|TRBJ2-6|-|-
TGTGCCAGTAGTCCTAGCCACTCTGGGGCCAACGTCCTGAATTTC
CASSPSHSGANVLNF
>TRBV4-1|TRBJ1-4|-|many
TGCGCCAGCAGCTCACCTCCGGACCGGGGGGAAAAACTGTTTTTT
CASSSPPDRGEKLFF
>TRBV29-1|TRBJ2-7|-|-
TGCAGCGTCCTGGCTTGGGGCGCAAGCGAGCAGTACTTC
CSVLAWGASEQYF